The rows below give T cell receptor beta chains drawn from one sample of a study of blood T cell repertoires in COVID-19. Sequencing used immunoSEQ multiplex PCR; TCRdb keeps in-frame clones, though not all of them. The data hold 350,000 or so clones, with around 87% observed a single time. The sequenced material came from peripheral blood. The receptors here all came from a woman aged 25 to 45 with COVID-19, enrolled during active disease. Each CDR3 is given with its conserved first and last residue. The D gene is left open where the match is weak. Where a row states a size, it is once, few, many or the class of an expanded clone; other rows omit it.

j_gene: TRBJ2-2
abundance: NA
v_gene: TRBV13
d_gene: NA
CDR3aa: CASSLVAGGPLRAGPNTGELFF
CDR3nt: TGTGCCAGCAGCTTAGTGGCCGGCGGACCCCTCAGGGCGGGACCCAACACCGGGGAGCTGTTTTTT

j_gene: TRBJ2-1
abundance: NA
v_gene: TRBV10-1
d_gene: TRBD2
CDR3aa: CASSDSGSGSPSGQFF
CDR3nt: TGCGCCAGCAGTGACTCGGGTAGCGGGAGCCCCTCTGGGCAGTTCTTC

j_gene: TRBJ2-7
abundance: NA
v_gene: TRBV6-4
d_gene: TRBD2
CDR3aa: CASLAGNTYEQYF
CDR3nt: TGTGCCAGCTTAGCGGGAAATACGTACGAGCAGTACTTC

j_gene: TRBJ2-5
abundance: NA
v_gene: TRBV5-5
d_gene: NA
CDR3aa: CASSSVVSQETQYF
CDR3nt: TGTGCCAGCAGCTCCGTCGTTTCCCAAGAGACCCAGTACTTC

j_gene: TRBJ2-7
abundance: NA
v_gene: TRBV6-1
d_gene: TRBD2
CDR3aa: CASSEGTSGSYEQYF
CDR3nt: TGTGCCAGCAGTGAAGGCACTAGCGGGAGCTACGAGCAGTACTTC

j_gene: TRBJ2-1
abundance: NA
v_gene: TRBV6-5
d_gene: NA
CDR3aa: CASRRGRPDNEQFF
CDR3nt: TGTGCCAGCAGGCGGGGACGGCCGGACAATGAGCAGTTCTTC

j_gene: TRBJ1-2
abundance: NA
v_gene: TRBV28
d_gene: NA
CDR3aa: CASSTGGSNYGYTF
CDR3nt: TGTGCCAGCAGTACCGGGGGTTCTAACTATGGCTACACCTTC

j_gene: TRBJ2-3
abundance: NA
v_gene: TRBV29-1
d_gene: TRBD2
CDR3aa: CSVEQPIGLAGGADTQYF
CDR3nt: TGCAGCGTTGAACAACCCATCGGACTAGCGGGAGGGGCAGATACGCAGTATTTT

j_gene: TRBJ2-7
abundance: NA
v_gene: TRBV9
d_gene: NA
CDR3aa: CASSPSASSSYEQYF
CDR3nt: TGTGCCAGCAGCCCTTCTGCCTCGAGCTCCTACGAGCAGTACTTC

j_gene: TRBJ2-7
abundance: NA
v_gene: TRBV2
d_gene: TRBD2
CDR3aa: CASKRGFTYEQYF
CDR3nt: TGTGCCAGCAAGCGGGGGTTTACCTACGAGCAGTACTTC

j_gene: TRBJ1-5
abundance: NA
v_gene: TRBV11-2
d_gene: NA
CDR3aa: CASSLTGNQPQHF
CDR3nt: TGTGCCAGCAGCTTAACAGGCAATCAGCCCCAGCATTTT

j_gene: TRBJ2-5
abundance: once
v_gene: TRBV19
d_gene: TRBD2
CDR3aa: CASRKSGRDQETQYF
CDR3nt: TGTGCCAGTAGAAAAAGCGGGAGGGACCAAGAGACCCAGTACTTC

j_gene: TRBJ2-1
abundance: few
v_gene: TRBV10-1
d_gene: NA
CDR3aa: CASSTGVVNEQFF
CDR3nt: TGCGCCAGCAGTACGGGAGTGGTCAATGAGCAGTTCTTC

j_gene: TRBJ2-7
abundance: NA
v_gene: TRBV10-2
d_gene: NA
CDR3aa: CASRDMIAYEQYF
CDR3nt: TGCGCCAGCAGGGACATGATAGCCTACGAGCAGTACTTC

j_gene: TRBJ2-5
abundance: NA
v_gene: TRBV7-8
d_gene: NA
CDR3aa: CASSLYAGVQETQYF
CDR3nt: TGTGCCAGCAGCTTATATGCAGGGGTTCAAGAGACCCAGTACTTC

j_gene: TRBJ2-2
abundance: NA
v_gene: TRBV7-8
d_gene: NA
CDR3aa: CASSLVRQENTGELFF
CDR3nt: TGTGCCAGCAGCTTAGTTCGCCAGGAGAACACCGGGGAGCTGTTTTTT

j_gene: TRBJ2-7
abundance: NA
v_gene: TRBV25-1
d_gene: TRBD2
CDR3aa: CASRGLAGGPSSYEQYF
CDR3nt: TGTGCCAGCCGGGGACTAGCGGGAGGCCCGAGCTCCTACGAGCAGTACTTC

j_gene: TRBJ2-5
abundance: NA
v_gene: TRBV28
d_gene: TRBD2
CDR3aa: CASSTAGLVGHMETQYF
CDR3nt: TGTGCCAGCAGTACCGCCGGACTAGTAGGTCATATGGAGACCCAGTACTTC

j_gene: TRBJ1-3
abundance: NA
v_gene: TRBV10-3
d_gene: TRBD1
CDR3aa: CAISALRDSPGNTIYF
CDR3nt: TGTGCCATCAGTGCCTTGAGGGACAGCCCTGGAAACACCATATATTTT

j_gene: TRBJ2-4
abundance: NA
v_gene: TRBV7-2
d_gene: NA
CDR3aa: CASSLKWSGVAKNIQYF
CDR3nt: TGTGCCAGCAGCTTAAAGTGGTCAGGTGTAGCCAAAAACATTCAGTACTTC

j_gene: TRBJ1-5
abundance: once
v_gene: TRBV29-1
d_gene: TRBD1
CDR3aa: CSALTGGNQPQHF
CDR3nt: TGCAGCGCCCTTACAGGGGGCAATCAGCCCCAGCATTTT

j_gene: TRBJ2-7
abundance: NA
v_gene: TRBV4-2
d_gene: TRBD2
CDR3aa: CASSQDTSGSYEQYF
CDR3nt: TGTGCCAGCAGCCAAGATACTAGCGGCTCCTACGAGCAGTACTTC

j_gene: TRBJ2-1
abundance: once
v_gene: TRBV7-3
d_gene: TRBD1
CDR3aa: CASSSGTGEFNEQFF
CDR3nt: TGTGCCAGCAGCTCCGGGACAGGGGAGTTCAATGAGCAGTTCTTC

j_gene: TRBJ2-7
abundance: NA
v_gene: TRBV25-1
d_gene: TRBD1
CDR3aa: CASSEPGTGVEQYF
CDR3nt: TGTGCCAGCAGTGAACCCGGGACAGGGGTCGAGCAGTACTTC

j_gene: TRBJ2-7
abundance: NA
v_gene: TRBV7-2
d_gene: TRBD2
CDR3aa: CASSPGLAAYEQYF
CDR3nt: TGTGCCAGCAGCCCCGGACTAGCGGCCTACGAGCAGTACTTC

j_gene: TRBJ2-1
abundance: few
v_gene: TRBV30
d_gene: NA
CDR3aa: CAWSVGGYNEQFF
CDR3nt: TGTGCCTGGAGTGTAGGGGGTTACAATGAGCAGTTCTTC

j_gene: TRBJ1-2
abundance: NA
v_gene: TRBV3-1/TRBV3-2
d_gene: TRBD1
CDR3aa: CASSQTGGSYGYTF
CDR3nt: TGTGCCAGCAGCCAAACAGGGGGGTCCTATGGCTACACCTTC

j_gene: TRBJ2-7
abundance: NA
v_gene: TRBV18
d_gene: NA
CDR3aa: CASSPQGQSTYEQYF
CDR3nt: TGTGCCAGCTCACCACAAGGACAGTCTACCTACGAGCAGTACTTC

j_gene: TRBJ2-2
abundance: NA
v_gene: TRBV30
d_gene: NA
CDR3aa: CAWNAHTGELFF
CDR3nt: TGTGCCTGGAACGCGCACACCGGGGAGCTGTTTTTT

j_gene: TRBJ1-1
abundance: NA
v_gene: TRBV10-3
d_gene: TRBD1
CDR3aa: CAIGPDRGNTEAFF
CDR3nt: TGTGCCATCGGACCAGACAGGGGGAACACTGAAGCTTTCTTT

j_gene: TRBJ1-1
abundance: NA
v_gene: TRBV29-1
d_gene: TRBD1
CDR3aa: CSVWTGNTEAFF
CDR3nt: TGCAGCGTTTGGACAGGGAACACTGAAGCTTTCTTT

j_gene: TRBJ2-5
abundance: NA
v_gene: TRBV5-8
d_gene: NA
CDR3aa: CASSLGSQETQYF
CDR3nt: TGTGCCAGCAGCTTGGGCAGCCAAGAGACCCAGTACTTC

j_gene: TRBJ2-6
abundance: NA
v_gene: TRBV19
d_gene: NA
CDR3aa: CASSPAGLRAGANVLTF
CDR3nt: NA

j_gene: TRBJ1-5
abundance: NA
v_gene: TRBV19
d_gene: NA
CDR3aa: CASSTGIKGQPQHF
CDR3nt: TGTGCCAGTTCTACCGGGATCAAGGGCCAGCCCCAGCATTTT

j_gene: TRBJ2-7
abundance: NA
v_gene: TRBV7-6
d_gene: NA
CDR3aa: CASSLGRPQRFEQYF
CDR3nt: TGTGCCAGCAGCTTAGGAAGGCCCCAGCGGTTCGAGCAGTACTTC

j_gene: TRBJ2-3
abundance: NA
v_gene: TRBV4-2
d_gene: TRBD2
CDR3aa: CASRLAGGPADTQYF
CDR3nt: TGTGCCAGCAGGTTAGCGGGAGGGCCGGCAGATACGCAGTATTTT

j_gene: TRBJ2-1
abundance: NA
v_gene: TRBV3-1/TRBV3-2
d_gene: NA
CDR3aa: CASSQEATYNEQFF
CDR3nt: TGTGCCAGCAGCCAAGAAGCCACCTACAATGAGCAGTTCTTC

j_gene: TRBJ2-6
abundance: NA
v_gene: TRBV19
d_gene: NA
CDR3aa: CASSTITTGANVLTF
CDR3nt: TGTGCCAGTAGCACAATAACAACTGGGGCCAACGTCCTGACTTTC

j_gene: TRBJ2-3
abundance: NA
v_gene: TRBV5-1
d_gene: TRBD2
CDR3aa: CASSKGTSGADTQYF
CDR3nt: TGCGCCAGCAGCAAAGGGACTAGCGGAGCAGATACGCAGTATTTT

j_gene: TRBJ2-4
abundance: NA
v_gene: TRBV28
d_gene: TRBD1
CDR3aa: CASSMDRGHIQYF
CDR3nt: TGTGCCAGCAGTATGGACAGGGGGCACATTCAGTACTTC

j_gene: TRBJ2-3
abundance: NA
v_gene: TRBV28
d_gene: NA
CDR3aa: CASIPGARSTDTQYF
CDR3nt: TGTGCCAGCATCCCAGGGGCGAGGAGCACAGATACGCAGTATTTT

j_gene: TRBJ2-1
abundance: once
v_gene: TRBV5-1
d_gene: TRBD2
CDR3aa: CASSFDPAGEGEQFF
CDR3nt: TGCGCCAGCAGCTTTGATCCAGCGGGAGAGGGTGAGCAGTTCTTC

j_gene: TRBJ2-6
abundance: once
v_gene: TRBV4-2
d_gene: NA
CDR3aa: CASSQVGRSGANVLTF
CDR3nt: TGTGCCAGCAGCCAAGTTGGCCGCTCTGGGGCCAACGTCCTGACTTTC

j_gene: TRBJ2-3
abundance: NA
v_gene: TRBV5-6
d_gene: TRBD2
CDR3aa: CASSAGTSGRPATQYF
CDR3nt: TGTGCCAGCAGCGCGGGGACTAGCGGGAGACCCGCTACGCAGTATTTT